What follows is one T cell receptor (beta chain) and its context. What this receptor recognizes is not known. There are no base qualities to consult, and no much larger clone falls within one base. The record originates from a study of molecular identifiers for immune sequencing clone quantification (dated by TCRdb to the late 2010s). About the investigation overall: For a replicate experiment, the RNA from either 20,000 or 100,000 naive CD8 T cells was divided into five aliquots, and four of those aliquots went on to sequencing. CD8 T cells were used in a methods study to benchmark molecular-identifier clustering-based TCR repertoire sequencing (MIDCIRS) and TCR RNA copy counting. Study-level results and caveats: Modeling estimated roughly 3 recovered TCR RNA copies per cell, compared with about 9.8 by digital PCR, which implies roughly 30% capture efficiency. In CMV-specific effector cells, clones with more than 20 RNA copies contained over 99% of molecules, whereas in naive cells such clones contained under 1% of molecules. Highly expanded clone sizes could be underestimated if identical TCR molecules share a barcode. When barcode sub-clustering was not used, chimeric consensus sequences inflated TCR diversity, with chimeras reaching as high as 47%. Spiked-in Jurkat TCR RNA equivalent to a single cell was reported to be detectable even among approximately 1 million naive CD8 T cells. The naive libraries included spiked-in Jurkat TCR RNA (roughly 11 copies' worth), and this RNA is not part of the donor repertoire.

Libraries came from PCR. This sample was sequenced with a NextSeq 500. Bulk TCR libraries were generated as previously described, with the TCR primers listed in Table S5 used. Purification of total RNA was performed with the Qiagen AllPrep DNA/RNA kit. Reads from multiple sequencing runs of the same library were pooled before analysis. Per the original workflow: Reads were retained only if an exact TCR constant sequence was present, and the retained reads were trimmed to 150 nt and grouped according to their 12-nt molecular barcodes. Reads in each barcode group were sub-clustered using a 15% Levenshtein threshold, and a quality-weighted consensus sequence was built for each RNA molecule. Non-functional sequences were removed, as were lower-count sequences one edit away from another. On the basis of fitting two negative binomial distributions, barcode sub-clusters with fewer than 20% of the maximum read count were discarded. The raw public reads went through TCRdb reprocessing: fastp at Q25, MiXCR clone calling, in-frame beta chains kept. Under each unique CDR3 protein, matching rows form one entry showing the most common genes and DNA. The V and J calls reflect TCRdb's pipeline rather than the authors' work. The sample table shows approximately 630,000 distinct CDR3 sequences, and about 25% are seen once. 0.78% of the sample goes to the ten largest clones.

Libraries of naive CD8 T cells were built from approximately 20,000 to 1,000,000 sorted cells, with 10%, 30% or 50% of the purified RNA used. Naive CD8 T cells were FACS-sorted as CD8+CD4-CCR7+CD45RA+ on a BD FACSAria II into RLT Plus buffer. Ten to eleven TCR copies' worth of Jurkat RNA were spiked into about 19,000-1,000,000 naive CD8 T cell samples to test detection sensitivity. Enrichment of CD8 T cells was performed with RosetteSep CD8+ T Cell Enrichment Cocktail and Ficoll-Paque, after which ACK red cell lysis was carried out. Sequenced: naive CD8+ T cells from blood, with Jurkat cell RNA spiked in. What this sample's cell subset or site label stands for: FACS-sorted CD8+CD4-CCR7+CD45RA+ naive T cells. This receptor was obtained from a human donor in good health. Some libraries in this study had Jurkat cell RNA spiked in.

The nucleotide sequence is given as TGTGCCAGCAGCCCCCACACAGGGGGCGGGGAGACCCAGTACTTC. Its protein product is CASSPHTGGGETQYF. In this chain, TRBV7-8 is recombined with TRBJ2-5; TRBD1 lines up with 9 middle nucleotides. The CDR3 holds 15 amino acids from the cysteine to the phenylalanine. Only CDR3 DNA remains: 45 bases, in frame from the first base. CDR1 SGHVS and CDR2 FQNEAQ were looked up in the germline V gene. Trimming leaves V shorter by 5 bases and J shorter by 5 bases, with the junction holding 9 bases beyond the gene matches.